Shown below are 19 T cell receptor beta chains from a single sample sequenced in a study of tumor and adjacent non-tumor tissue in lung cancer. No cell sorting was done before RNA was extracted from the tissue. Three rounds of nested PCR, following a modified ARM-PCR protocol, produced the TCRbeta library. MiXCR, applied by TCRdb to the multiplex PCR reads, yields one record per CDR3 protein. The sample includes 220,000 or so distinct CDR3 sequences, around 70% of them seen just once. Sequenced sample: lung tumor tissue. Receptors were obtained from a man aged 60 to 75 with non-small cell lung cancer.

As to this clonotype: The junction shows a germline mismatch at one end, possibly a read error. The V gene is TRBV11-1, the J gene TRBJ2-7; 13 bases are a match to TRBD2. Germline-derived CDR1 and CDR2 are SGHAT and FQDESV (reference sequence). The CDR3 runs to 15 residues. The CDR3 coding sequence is TGCGCCAGCAGCGGGACTAGCGGGACGGCAGATGAGCAGTACTTC. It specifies CASSGTSGTADEQYF.

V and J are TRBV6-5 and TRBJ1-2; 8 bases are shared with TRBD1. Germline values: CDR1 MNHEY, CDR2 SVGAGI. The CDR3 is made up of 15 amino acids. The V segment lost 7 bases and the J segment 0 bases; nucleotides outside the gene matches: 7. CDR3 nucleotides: TGTGCCAGCATAGGACAGGGAGTATCTAACTATGGCTACACCTTC. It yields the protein CASIGQGVSNYGYTF.

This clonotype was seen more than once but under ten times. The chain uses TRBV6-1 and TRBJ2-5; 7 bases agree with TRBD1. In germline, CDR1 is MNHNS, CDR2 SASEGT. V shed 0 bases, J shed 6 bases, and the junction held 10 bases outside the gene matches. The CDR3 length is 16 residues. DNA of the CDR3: TGTGCCAGCAGTGAAGCCCTATCCGACAGGGTTAAGACCCAGTACTTC. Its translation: CASSEALSDRVKTQYF.

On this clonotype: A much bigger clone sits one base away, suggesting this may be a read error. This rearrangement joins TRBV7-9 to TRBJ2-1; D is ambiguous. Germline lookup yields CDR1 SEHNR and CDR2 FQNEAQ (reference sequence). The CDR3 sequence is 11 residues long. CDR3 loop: CVSSDYNEQFF. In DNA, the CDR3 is TGTGTCAGCAGCGATTACAATGAGCAGTTCTTC.

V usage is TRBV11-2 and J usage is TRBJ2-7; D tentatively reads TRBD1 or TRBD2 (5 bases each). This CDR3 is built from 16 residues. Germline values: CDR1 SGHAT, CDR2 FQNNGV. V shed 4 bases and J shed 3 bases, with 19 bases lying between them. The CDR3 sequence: CASSSTTAGSVYEQYF. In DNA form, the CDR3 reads TGTGCCAGCAGCTCGACGACTGCAGGGAGTGTCTACGAGCAGTACTTC. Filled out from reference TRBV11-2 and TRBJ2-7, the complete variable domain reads EAGVAQSPRYKIIEKRQSVAFWCNPISGHATLYWYQQILGQGPKLLIQFQNNGVVDDSQLPKDRFSAERLKGVDSTLKIQPAKLEDSAVYLCASSSTTAGSVYEQYFGPGTRLTVT.

The CDR3 nucleotides are TGTGCCAGCAGCTGGGACAGCCCGAGTGTGGGCACTGAAGCTTTCTTT. Amino acid sequence: CASSWDSPSVGTEAFF. The chain combines TRBV7-2 with TRBJ1-1, with TRBD1 matching 7 bases. V shed 4 bases, J shed 4 bases, and the junction held 12 bases outside the gene matches. The CDR3 extends over 16 amino acids. Germline CDR1 reads SGHTA; CDR2 reads FQGNSA.

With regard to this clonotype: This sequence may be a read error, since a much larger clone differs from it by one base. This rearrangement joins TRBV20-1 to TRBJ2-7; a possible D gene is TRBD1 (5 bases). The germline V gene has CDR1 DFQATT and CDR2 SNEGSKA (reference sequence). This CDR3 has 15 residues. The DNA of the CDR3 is TGCTGTGCTAGAGATAGTACCGCAGGGAACTACGAGCAGTACTTC. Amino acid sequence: CCARDSTAGNYEQYF.

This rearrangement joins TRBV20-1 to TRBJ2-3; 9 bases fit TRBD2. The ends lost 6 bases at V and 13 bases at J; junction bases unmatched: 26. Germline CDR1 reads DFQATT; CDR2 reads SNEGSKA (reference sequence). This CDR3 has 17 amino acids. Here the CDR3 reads CSAPTSGSLSSTDRKYF. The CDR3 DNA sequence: TGCAGTGCCCCGACTAGCGGAAGCTTATCTAGCACAGATAGGAAGTATTTT.

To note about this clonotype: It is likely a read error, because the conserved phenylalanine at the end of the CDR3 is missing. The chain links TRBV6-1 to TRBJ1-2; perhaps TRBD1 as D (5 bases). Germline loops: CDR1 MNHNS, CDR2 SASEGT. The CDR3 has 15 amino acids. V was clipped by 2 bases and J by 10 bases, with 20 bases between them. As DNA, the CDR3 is TGTGCCAGCAGTGAAACTCGGGGGACGCCCGCTGACTACACCCTC. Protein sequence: CASSETRGTPADYTL.

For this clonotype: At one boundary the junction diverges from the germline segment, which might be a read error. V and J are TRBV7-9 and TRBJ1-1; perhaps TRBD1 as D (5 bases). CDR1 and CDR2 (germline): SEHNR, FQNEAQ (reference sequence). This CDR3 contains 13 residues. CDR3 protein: CASSFWGCTEAFF. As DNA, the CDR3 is TGTGCCAGCAGCTTTTGGGGGTGCACTGAAGCTTTCTTC.

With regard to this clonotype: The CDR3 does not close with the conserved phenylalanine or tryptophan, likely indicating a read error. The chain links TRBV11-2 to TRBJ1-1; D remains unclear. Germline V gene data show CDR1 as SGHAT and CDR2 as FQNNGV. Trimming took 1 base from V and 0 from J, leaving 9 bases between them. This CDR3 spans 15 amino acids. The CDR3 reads CASSLVGGLNTEAFY. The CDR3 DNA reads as TGTGCCAGCAGCTTAGTAGGCGGATTGAACACTGAAGCTTTCTAT.

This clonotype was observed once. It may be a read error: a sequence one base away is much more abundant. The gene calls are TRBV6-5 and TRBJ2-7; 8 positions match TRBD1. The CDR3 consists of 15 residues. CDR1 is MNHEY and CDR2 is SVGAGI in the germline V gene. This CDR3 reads CTSSGERTGRREQYF. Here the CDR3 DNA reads TGTACCAGCTCGGGGGAACGGACAGGGCGGCGTGAGCAGTACTTC.

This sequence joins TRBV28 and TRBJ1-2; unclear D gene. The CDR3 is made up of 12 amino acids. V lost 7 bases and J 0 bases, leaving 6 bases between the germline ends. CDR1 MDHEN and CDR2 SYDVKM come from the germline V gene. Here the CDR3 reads CASIAANYGYTF. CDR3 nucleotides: TGTGCCAGCATTGCTGCTAACTATGGCTACACCTTC.

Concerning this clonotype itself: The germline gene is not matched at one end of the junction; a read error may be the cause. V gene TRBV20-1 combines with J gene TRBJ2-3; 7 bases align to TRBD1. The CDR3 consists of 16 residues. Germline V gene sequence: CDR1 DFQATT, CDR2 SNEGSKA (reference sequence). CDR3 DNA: TGCAGTGCTAGAGATTTGCCCGATAGGGGGCCAGATACGCAGAATTTT. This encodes CSARDLPDRGPDTQNF.

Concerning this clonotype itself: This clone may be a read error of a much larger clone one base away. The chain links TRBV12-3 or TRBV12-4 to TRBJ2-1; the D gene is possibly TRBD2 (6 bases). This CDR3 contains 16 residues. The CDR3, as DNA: TGTGCCAGCAGTCCAGCCAGACTAGGGGACCACAATGTGCAGTTCTTC. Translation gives CASSPARLGDHNVQFF.

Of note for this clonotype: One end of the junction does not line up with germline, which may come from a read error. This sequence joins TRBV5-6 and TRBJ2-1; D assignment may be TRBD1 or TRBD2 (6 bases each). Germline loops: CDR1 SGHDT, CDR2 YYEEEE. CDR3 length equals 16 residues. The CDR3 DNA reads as TGTGTCAGCAGCCCCGAGGGGGGAGTCTCCTACAATGAGCAGTTCTTC. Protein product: CVSSPEGGVSYNEQFF.

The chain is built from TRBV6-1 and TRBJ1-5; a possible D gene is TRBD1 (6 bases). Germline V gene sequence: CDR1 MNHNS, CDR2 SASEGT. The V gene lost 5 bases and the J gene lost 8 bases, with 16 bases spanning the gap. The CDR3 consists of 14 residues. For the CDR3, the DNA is TGTGCCAGCAGTTCTGGACAGACTGATGAGCCCCAGCATTTT. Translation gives CASSSGQTDEPQHF.

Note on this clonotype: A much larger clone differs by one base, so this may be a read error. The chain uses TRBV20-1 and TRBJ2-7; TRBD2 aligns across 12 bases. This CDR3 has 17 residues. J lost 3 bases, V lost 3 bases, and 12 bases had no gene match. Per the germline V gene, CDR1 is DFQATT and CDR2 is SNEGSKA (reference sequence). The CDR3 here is CSASKPLGLAGIYEQYF. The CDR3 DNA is TGCAGTGCTAGCAAACCTCTCGGACTAGCGGGAATCTACGAGCAGTACTTC.

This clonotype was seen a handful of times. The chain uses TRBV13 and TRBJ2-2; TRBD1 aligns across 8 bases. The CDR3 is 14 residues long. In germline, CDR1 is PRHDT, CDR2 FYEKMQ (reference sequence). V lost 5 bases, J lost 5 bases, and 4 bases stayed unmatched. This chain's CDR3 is CASSADRVTGELFF. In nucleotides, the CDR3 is TGTGCCAGCAGCGCGGACAGGGTAACCGGGGAGCTGTTTTTT.